One sample yielded the 20 T cell receptor beta chains listed below, sequenced in a study of cytomegalovirus exposure and HLA in healthy donors. Amplification used 60 Vbeta primers and 13 Jbeta primers. Sequenced by immunoSEQ multiplex PCR; TCRdb stores in-frame clones only, minus some. The data show approximately 140,000 clones, with around 73% seen just once and about 1.6% held by the top ten. The sample taken for sequencing was PBMCs. These receptors originate from a female donor in good health and CMV-seronegative.

The V call is TRBV19, the J call TRBJ2-3; the D gene is possibly TRBD2 (6 bases). CDR1 is LNHDA, CDR2 SQIVND, per germline (reference sequence). The CDR3 is 16 residues long. V was cut by 4 bases and J by 2 bases, with 16 bases left in between. The chain's CDR3 is CASSSSGGLNTDTQYF. CDR3 nucleotides: TGTGCCAGTAGTAGTAGTGGGGGACTCAACACAGATACGCAGTATTTT. Full variable domain (outside the CDR3, taken from reference TRBV19 and TRBJ2-3): DGGITQSPKYLFRKEGQNVTLSCEQNLNHDAMYWYRQDPGQGLRLIYYSQIVNDFQKGDIAEGYSVSREKKESFPLTVTSAQKNPTAFYLCASSSSGGLNTDTQYFGPGTRLTVL.

The V gene is TRBV27, the J gene TRBJ2-1; D might be TRBD2 (6 bases). V was cut by 6 bases and J by 2 bases, with 14 bases left in between. There are 15 residues in the CDR3. CDR1 and CDR2 (germline): MNHEY, SMNVEV (reference sequence). CDR3 in amino acids: CASSSTPGAYNEQFF. The CDR3 DNA is TGTGCCAGCAGCAGCACCCCGGGAGCCTACAATGAGCAGTTCTTC.

The chain links TRBV7-2 to TRBJ1-2; TRBD1 matches at 10 bases. The CDR3 sequence is 13 residues long. Germline V lookup: CDR1 SGHTA, CDR2 FQGNSA. J lost 7 bases, V lost 3 bases, and 2 bases had no gene match. The CDR3 spells CASSLGQGFGYTF. In DNA, the CDR3 is TGTGCCAGCAGCTTGGGACAGGGGTTTGGCTACACCTTC.

The rearrangement uses TRBV19 and TRBJ2-7; 7 bases match TRBD1. V was pared by 6 bases and J by 1 base, with 6 bases of the junction left unmatched. This CDR3 region has 14 residues. Germline CDR1 and CDR2: LNHDA and SQIVND (reference sequence). CDR3 DNA sequence: TGTGCCAGTAGGGCAGGGGGATCGTCCTACGAGCAGTACTTC. Translating gives CASRAGGSSYEQYF.

This clone was seen a handful of times. The J gene is TRBJ2-1, the V gene TRBV10-1; 11 nucleotides align to TRBD2. This CDR3 is built from 15 residues. The junction had 3 bases not matched to a gene; V was cut back by 4 bases and J by 4 bases. CDR1 and CDR2 (germline): WNHNN, SYGVQD (reference sequence). Here the CDR3 DNA reads TGCGCCAGCAGTGGGAGGACTAGCGGGTACAATGAGCAGTTCTTC. Translation gives CASSGRTSGYNEQFF.

This sequence joins TRBV9 and TRBJ1-2, with 8 bases lining up with TRBD1. Per the germline V gene, CDR1 is SGDLS and CDR2 is YYNGEE. V shed 0 bases, J shed 2 bases, and the junction held 12 bases outside the gene matches. The CDR3 contains 18 residues. The CDR3 spells CASSVGPTTGGENYGYTF. Here the CDR3 DNA reads TGTGCCAGCAGCGTAGGCCCCACTACAGGGGGGGAAAACTATGGCTACACCTTC.

V usage is TRBV7-8 and J usage is TRBJ1-1; TRBD1 matches 7 bases. Trimming cost V 2 bases and J 5 bases; bases outside gene matches: 2. Germline loops: CDR1 SGHVS, CDR2 FQNEAQ. This CDR3 spans 13 amino acids. CDR3 sequence: CASSLKTGTEAFF. The CDR3 nucleotides are TGTGCCAGCAGCTTAAAGACAGGGACTGAAGCTTTCTTT. Full variable domain (rest looked up from reference TRBV7-8 and TRBJ1-1): GAGVSQSPRYKVAKRGQDVALRCDPISGHVSLFWYQQALGQGPEFLTYFQNEAQLDKSGLPSDRFFAERPEGSVSTLKIQRTQQEDSAVYLCASSLKTGTEAFFGQGTRLTVV.

This chain connects TRBV9 to TRBJ2-2; unclear D gene. Germline CDR1 and CDR2: SGDLS and YYNGEE. The V end lost 1 base, the J end lost 4 bases, and 2 bases lay between the germline ends. The CDR3 is 12 residues long. CDR3 in amino acids: CASSVLTGELFF. Written as DNA, the CDR3 is TGTGCCAGCAGCGTACTCACCGGGGAGCTGTTTTTT.

This chain links TRBV25-1 with TRBJ2-1; 11 bases are a match to TRBD2. CDR1 MGHDK and CDR2 SYGVNS come from the germline V gene. With V trimmed by 4 bases and J by 7 bases, 9 bases remained unmatched. The CDR3 covers 16 residues. The CDR3 coding sequence is TGTGCCAGCAGTGGTACTAGCGGGAGCCGAGGTAATGAGCAGTTCTTC. This gives the protein CASSGTSGSRGNEQFF.

This chain connects TRBV29-1 to TRBJ1-1; D gene unclear. The CDR3 runs 10 residues. Germline V gene data show CDR1 as SQVTM and CDR2 as ANQGSEA. Trimming stripped 4 bases from V and 7 bases from J, with 7 bases between. The chain's CDR3 is CSVVSGEAFF. The CDR3 bases are TGCAGCGTTGTATCGGGTGAAGCTTTCTTT.

Only one count was recorded for this clone. V gene TRBV6-1 combines with J gene TRBJ1-2; the D gene is possibly TRBD1 (6 bases). This CDR3 comprises 15 residues. V was cut by 6 bases and J by 1 base, with 15 bases left in between. From germline, CDR1 is MNHNS and CDR2 SASEGT. The CDR3 sequence is CASRRTGLDNYGYTF. CDR3 DNA: TGTGCCAGCAGAAGAACAGGGCTGGATAACTATGGCTACACCTTC.

V is TRBV19 and J is TRBJ1-1, with D maybe TRBD1 (6 bases). The CDR3 consists of 14 residues. Trimming pared 8 bases from V and 1 base from J, leaving 14 bases between. Germline CDR1 is LNHDA and CDR2 is SQIVND (reference sequence). The CDR3: CASALGHSNTEAFF. The CDR3 DNA follows: TGTGCCAGTGCCTTGGGACACTCGAACACTGAAGCTTTCTTT.

V gene TRBV9 combines with J gene TRBJ2-7, with D possibly TRBD1 on 6 matching bases. Germline CDR1 and CDR2: SGDLS and YYNGEE. The CDR3 loop spans 16 amino acids. The V end lost 4 bases, the J end lost 5 bases, and 22 bases lay between the germline ends. DNA for the CDR3: TGTGCCAGCAGCCTCCGCTCCCTGGGGGCGCGAGACGAGCAGTACTTC. Translated: CASSLRSLGARDEQYF.

The chain is built from TRBV29-1 and TRBJ2-3, with 8 bases fitting TRBD1. Germline V gene sequence: CDR1 SQVTM, CDR2 ANQGSEA. This CDR3 has 14 amino acids. The junction had 5 bases not matched to a gene; V was cut back by 6 bases and J by 0 bases. CDR3: CSVGNRGSTDTQYF. DNA for the CDR3: TGCAGCGTGGGGAACAGGGGGAGCACAGATACGCAGTATTTT.

The chain links TRBV25-1 to TRBJ1-2; D not resolved. The CDR3 has 13 residues. CDR1 is MGHDK and CDR2 is SYGVNS in the germline V gene. Between the trimmed V and J ends, which lost 3 bases and 5 bases, there was a span of 10 bases. In DNA, the CDR3 is TGTGCCAGCAGTGACGAGGGTTTATATGGCTACACCTTC. Protein sequence: CASSDEGLYGYTF.

Concerning this clone: Distinct nucleotide sequences in the sample also encode this CDR3. The rearrangement uses TRBV7-9 and TRBJ2-3; 8 nucleotides line up with TRBD1. Germline loops: CDR1 SEHNR, CDR2 FQNEAQ (reference sequence). The length of the CDR3 is 15 residues. The V segment lost 5 bases and the J segment 3 bases; nucleotides outside the gene matches: 7. The CDR3, as DNA: TGTGCCAGCAGCCCCGGACAGGGTGGGACAGATACGCAGTATTTT. This sequence encodes CASSPGQGGTDTQYF.

The V call is TRBV5-1, the J call TRBJ2-1; TRBD2 might be the D (5 bases). The V end was cut by 0 bases, the J end by 6 bases, with 16 bases between. CDR3 size: 16 residues. Looked up from germline, CDR1 is SGHRS and CDR2 is YFSETQ. As DNA, the CDR3 is TGCGCCAGCAGCTTGGAACCCCAAGCTAGCAGCAATGAGCAGTTCTTC. It encodes CASSLEPQASSNEQFF.

This clone was observed a few times. This chain links TRBV6-5 with TRBJ2-7; 9 nucleotides match TRBD2. J was trimmed by 3 bases and V by 6 bases; bases with no gene match: 9. The germline CDR1 and CDR2 sequences are MNHEY and SVGAGI. The CDR3 consists of 15 residues. The CDR3 bases are TGTGCCAGCAGCCCCCGAGGAGCGGGAGGCTACGAGCAGTACTTC. Translation gives CASSPRGAGGYEQYF.

The V and J genes are TRBV21-1 and TRBJ2-7; TRBD2, the table's D call, was not compared with the DNA. TRBV21-1 is recorded as a pseudogene. The CDR3 sequence is 19 residues long. CDR3 DNA sequence: TGTGCCAGCAGCGAAAGTGGGGGTTCTAGCGGGGGGCTACCCTACGAGCAGTACTTC. Translating it yields CASSESGGSSGGLPYEQYF.

This sequence joins TRBV29-1 and TRBJ1-2, with a possible D match to TRBD1 (6 bases). The CDR3 extends over 13 amino acids. Trimming took off 3 bases at V and 8 bases at J, with 16 bases between the two ends. Germline CDR1 reads SQVTM; CDR2 reads ANQGSEA. As DNA, the CDR3 is TGCAGCGTTGAGAGGGGGGGAGTCAGGGGCTACACCTTC. It specifies CSVERGGVRGYTF.